This TCR beta chain was recovered during a study of OX40 agonist ivuxolimab in advanced cancers. Across the study: Partial responses, seen in three patients, involved one hepatocellular carcinoma and two cutaneous melanomas. Study-level points and caveats: On average, CD8+ T cells showed a greater number of expanded clones than CD4+.

On this clone: Its cognate antigen is unknown.

The table came from immunoSEQ multiplex PCR; TCRdb's copy has only in-frame clones and leaves some out. The repertoire has approximately 99,000 clones, about 91% of them found once; the top ten carry roughly 0.66%. J lost 5 bases, V lost 4 bases, and 7 bases had no gene match. Germline V lookup: CDR1 MNHNS, CDR2 SASEGT. The CDR3 has 14 residues. The V call is TRBV6-1, the J call TRBJ2-7; 8 positions match TRBD1. The material sequenced was CD4+ or CD8+ T cells sorted from blood, taken in a trial of the OX40 agonist ivuxolimab. This sequence was found in an adult with an advanced solid tumor such as melanoma, head and neck, liver or kidney cancer. For the CDR3, the DNA is TGTGCCAGCAGTGGAAATGGACAGGGAAACGAGCAGTACTTC. This translates into CASSGNGQGNEQYF.